This TCR beta chain was recovered during a study of spatial heterogeneity in lung cancer. The study's findings and limits: The appearance of ubiquitous expanded tumor TCRs in blood was greater at resection than follow-up.

Trimming took 4 bases from V and 4 from J; bases not matched to a gene: 5. Germline assignment: CDR1 SGHDT and CDR2 YYEEEE. CDR3 length equals 14 residues. TCRdb reprocessed the 5' RACE reads with MiXCR, giving one entry per CDR3 protein. The sample consists of around 87,000 distinct CDR3 sequences, less than 15% of them appearing once. Concerning this clonotype itself: What it binds is not known.

Time point indicated: sample taken at primary tumor resection. Here the sequenced sample was PBMCs, taken at surgery. The rearrangement joins TRBV5-6 to TRBJ2-1; 7 nucleotides match TRBD2. The sequence came from a male donor with early-stage non-small cell lung cancer. The CDR3 protein is CASSEGTNYNEQFF. In nucleotides, the CDR3 is TGTGCCAGCAGCGAGGGGACTAATTACAATGAGCAGTTCTTC.